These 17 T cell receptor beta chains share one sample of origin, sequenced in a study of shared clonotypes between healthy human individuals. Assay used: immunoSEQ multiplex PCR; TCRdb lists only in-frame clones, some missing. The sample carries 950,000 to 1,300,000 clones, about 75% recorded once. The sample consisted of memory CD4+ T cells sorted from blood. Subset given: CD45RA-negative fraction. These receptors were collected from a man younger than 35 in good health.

The CDR3 region has the DNA TGTGCCAGCAGCTCGAACCCCGGCCGCACAGATACGCAGTATTTT. Translating it yields CASSSNPGRTDTQYF. The chain couples TRBV7-8 to TRBJ2-3, with D uncertain. Looked up from germline, CDR1 is SGHVS and CDR2 is FQNEAQ. V lost 4 bases and J lost 1, with 12 bases in between. This CDR3 has 15 residues.

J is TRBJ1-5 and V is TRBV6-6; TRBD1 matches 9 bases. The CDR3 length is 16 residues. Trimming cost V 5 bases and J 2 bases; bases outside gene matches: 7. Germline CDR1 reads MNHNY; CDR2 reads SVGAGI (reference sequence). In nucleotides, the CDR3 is TGTGCCAGCAGTCCCCGGACAGGGGCTCGCAATCAGCCCCAGCATTTT. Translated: CASSPRTGARNQPQHF.

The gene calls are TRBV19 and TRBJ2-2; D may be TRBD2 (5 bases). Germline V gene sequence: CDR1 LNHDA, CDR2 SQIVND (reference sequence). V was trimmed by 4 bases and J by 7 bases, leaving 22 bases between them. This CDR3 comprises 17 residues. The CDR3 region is CASSTPTGKPGSGELFF. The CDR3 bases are TGTGCCAGTAGTACCCCGACGGGAAAACCGGGGAGCGGGGAGCTGTTTTTT.

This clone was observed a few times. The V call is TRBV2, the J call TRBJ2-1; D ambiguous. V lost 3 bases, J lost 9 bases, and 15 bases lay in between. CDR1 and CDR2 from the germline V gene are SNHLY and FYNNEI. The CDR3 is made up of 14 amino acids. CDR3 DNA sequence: TGTGCCAGCAGTGAGGGTGTACGTCCGGGTGAGCAGTTCTTC. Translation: CASSEGVRPGEQFF.

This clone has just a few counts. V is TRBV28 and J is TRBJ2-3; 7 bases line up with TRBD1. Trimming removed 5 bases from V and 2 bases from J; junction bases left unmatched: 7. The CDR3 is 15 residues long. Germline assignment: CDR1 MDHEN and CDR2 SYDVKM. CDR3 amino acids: CASSGRTGFTDTQYF. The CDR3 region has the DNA TGTGCCAGCAGTGGTAGGACAGGCTTCACAGATACGCAGTATTTT.

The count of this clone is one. CDR3 sequence (DNA): TGCGCCAGCAGCCTCACGGACAGGGGCGGCGAAAAACTGTTTTTT. Its protein product is CASSLTDRGGEKLFF. This rearrangement joins TRBV4-1 to TRBJ1-4; 9 bases are a match to TRBD1. CDR1 MGHRA and CDR2 YSYEKL come from the germline V gene. J gave up 8 bases and V 4 bases, and 8 bases lay outside the gene matches. The CDR3 runs 15 residues.

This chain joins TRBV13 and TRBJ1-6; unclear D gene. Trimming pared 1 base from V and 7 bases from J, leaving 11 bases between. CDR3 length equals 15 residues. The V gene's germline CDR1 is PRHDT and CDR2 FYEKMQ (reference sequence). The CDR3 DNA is TGTGCCAGCAGCTTAGAAGCTCAGGCCAATTCACCCCTCCACTTT. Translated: CASSLEAQANSPLHF.

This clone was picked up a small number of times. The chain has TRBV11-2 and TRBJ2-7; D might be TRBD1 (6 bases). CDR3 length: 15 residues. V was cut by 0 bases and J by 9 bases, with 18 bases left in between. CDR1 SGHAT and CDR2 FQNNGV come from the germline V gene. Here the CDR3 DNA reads TGTGCCAGCAGCTTAGAGGGTGGGGTCCTAGGGGGGCAGTACTTC. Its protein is CASSLEGGVLGGQYF.

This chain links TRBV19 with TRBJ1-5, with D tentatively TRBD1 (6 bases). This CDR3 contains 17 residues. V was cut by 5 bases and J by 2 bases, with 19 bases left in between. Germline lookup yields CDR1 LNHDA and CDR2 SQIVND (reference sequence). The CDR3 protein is CASSSYRGGAGNQPQHF. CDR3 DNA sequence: TGTGCCAGTAGTTCCTATCGGGGGGGCGCGGGCAATCAGCCCCAGCATTTT.

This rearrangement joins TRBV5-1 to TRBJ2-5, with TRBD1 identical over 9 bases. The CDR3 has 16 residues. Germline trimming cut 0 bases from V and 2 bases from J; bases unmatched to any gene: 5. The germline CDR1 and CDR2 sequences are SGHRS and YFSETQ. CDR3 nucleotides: TGCGCCAGCAGCTTGGCGGGACAGGGAGGTCAAGAGACCCAGTACTTC. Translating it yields CASSLAGQGGQETQYF.

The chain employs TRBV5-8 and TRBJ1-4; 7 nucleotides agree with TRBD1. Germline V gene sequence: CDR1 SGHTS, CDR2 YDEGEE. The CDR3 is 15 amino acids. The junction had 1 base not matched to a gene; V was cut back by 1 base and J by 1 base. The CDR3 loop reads CASSLRQGTNEKLFF. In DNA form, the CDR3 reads TGTGCCAGCAGCTTGCGACAGGGAACTAATGAAAAACTGTTTTTT.

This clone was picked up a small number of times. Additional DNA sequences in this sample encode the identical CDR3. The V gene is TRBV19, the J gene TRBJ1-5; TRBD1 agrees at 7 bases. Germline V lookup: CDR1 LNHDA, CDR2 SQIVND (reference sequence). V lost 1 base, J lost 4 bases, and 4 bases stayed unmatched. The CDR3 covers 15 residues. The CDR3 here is CASSIGGGQNQPQHF. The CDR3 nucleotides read TGTGCCAGTAGTATAGGAGGGGGCCAAAATCAGCCCCAGCATTTT.

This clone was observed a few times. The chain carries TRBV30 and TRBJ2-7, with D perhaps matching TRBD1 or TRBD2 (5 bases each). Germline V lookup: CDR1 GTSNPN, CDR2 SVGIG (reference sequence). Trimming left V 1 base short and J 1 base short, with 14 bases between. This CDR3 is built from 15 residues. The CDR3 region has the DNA TGTGCCTGGAGTGATGAGGGTGGGGGTTCCTACGAGCAGTACTTC. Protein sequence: CAWSDEGGGSYEQYF.

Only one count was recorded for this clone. The CDR3 region is CASMGVAEAFF. CDR3 nucleotide sequence: TGTGCCAGCATGGGCGTCGCTGAAGCTTTCTTT. This chain joins TRBV6-5 and TRBJ1-1; no definite D call. CDR3 size: 11 residues. Germline V CDR1 and CDR2: MNHEY, SVGAGI. V was cut by 7 bases and J by 6 bases, with 9 bases left in between.

CDR3 amino acids: CATSDLERVSGSNQPQHF. The CDR3 DNA reads as TGTGCCACCAGCGATTTGGAAAGGGTGAGTGGAAGCAATCAGCCCCAGCATTTT. The V gene is TRBV15, the J gene TRBJ1-5; D gene ambiguous. CDR3 length: 18 residues. Germline values: CDR1 LNHNV, CDR2 YYDKDF (reference sequence). Trimming left V 5 bases short and J 1 base short, with 21 bases between.

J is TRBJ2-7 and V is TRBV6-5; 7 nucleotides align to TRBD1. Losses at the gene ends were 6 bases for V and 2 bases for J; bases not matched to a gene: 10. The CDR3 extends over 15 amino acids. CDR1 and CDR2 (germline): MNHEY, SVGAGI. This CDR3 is CASRRSGTATYEQYF. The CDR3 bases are TGTGCCAGCAGACGGTCCGGGACAGCGACCTACGAGCAGTACTTC.

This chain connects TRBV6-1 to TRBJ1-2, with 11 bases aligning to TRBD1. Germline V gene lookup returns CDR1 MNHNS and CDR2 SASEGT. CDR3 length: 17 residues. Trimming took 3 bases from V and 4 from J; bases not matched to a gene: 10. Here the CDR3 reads CASSETGTGGSSYGYTF. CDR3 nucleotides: TGTGCCAGCAGTGAGACCGGGACAGGGGGTTCGTCCTATGGCTACACCTTC.